A single sample gave rise to the 9 T cell receptor beta chains below, sequenced in a study of cytomegalovirus exposure and HLA in healthy donors. TCRdb's table, derived via immunoSEQ multiplex PCR, lists solely in-frame clones and lacks some. The data show 110,000 to 150,000 clones, 84% seen once. Sequenced sample: PBMCs. Receptors were obtained from a woman aged 25 to 45 in good health and CMV-seronegative.

This clone was found once. The chain couples TRBV7-9 to TRBJ1-2, with 8 bases aligning to TRBD1. From germline, CDR1 is SEHNR and CDR2 FQNEAQ (reference sequence). With V trimmed by 4 bases and J by 0 bases, 16 bases remained unmatched. CDR3 size: 19 residues. The CDR3 is CASSYRSGTGPPTNYGYTF. The CDR3 DNA sequence: TGTGCCAGCAGCTATCGATCGGGGACAGGTCCACCCACTAACTATGGCTACACCTTC. The whole variable domain, filled in from reference TRBV7-9 and TRBJ1-2, reads DTGVSQNPRHKITKRGQNVTFRCDPISEHNRLYWYRQTLGQGPEFLTYFQNEAQLEKSRLLSDRFSAERPKGSFSTLEIQRTEQGDSAMYLCASSYRSGTGPPTNYGYTFGSGTRLTVV.

This chain joins TRBV27 and TRBJ2-2; D is perhaps TRBD2 (6 bases). The CDR3 has 17 amino acids. V lost 2 bases to trimming and J lost 1 base, with 14 bases between them. The germline gives CDR1 MNHEY, CDR2 SMNVEV (reference sequence). The CDR3 DNA follows: TGTGCCAGCAGTTTAATCGCTGCGGGGCAGAACACCGGGGAGCTGTTTTTT. Protein: CASSLIAAGQNTGELFF.

The J gene is TRBJ2-5, the V gene TRBV18, with TRBD1 matching 7 bases. V was clipped by 3 bases and J by 2 bases; unmatched bases: 9. This CDR3 contains 16 residues. Germline CDR1 and CDR2: KGHSH and LQKENI. The CDR3 reads CASSPSRRTGQETQYF. The CDR3 DNA sequence: TGTGCCAGCTCACCTTCGCGTAGGACAGGACAAGAGACCCAGTACTTC.

This chain connects TRBV5-3 to TRBJ1-3; D possibly corresponds to TRBD1 (6 bases). TRBV5-3 qualifies as an ORF whose function is uncertain. V was cut by 4 bases and J by 1 base, with 21 bases left in between. The CDR3 is 18 amino acids. The CDR3 region has the DNA TGTGCCAGAAGCCCGCCCCCGGGACACTTGTATTCTGGAAACACCATATATTTT. Its translation is CARSPPPGHLYSGNTIYF.

The V call is TRBV4-1, the J call TRBJ2-7; 7 nucleotides match TRBD1. V shed 2 bases, J shed 5 bases, and the junction held 9 bases outside the gene matches. Per germline, CDR1 MGHRA and CDR2 YSYEKL. The CDR3 extends over 15 amino acids. This chain's CDR3 is CASSQKTGKGHEQYF. CDR3 DNA: TGCGCCAGCAGCCAAAAGACAGGGAAAGGTCACGAGCAGTACTTC.

This clone was counted a single time. This rearrangement joins TRBV5-5 to TRBJ1-5, with TRBD1 matching over 12 bases. Germline CDR1 SGHKS, CDR2 YYEKEE (reference sequence). The J segment lost 5 bases and the V segment lost 1 base, leaving 4 bases of the junction unmatched. There are 16 residues in the CDR3. CDR3 in amino acids: CASSLRDRGRDQPQHF. CDR3 bases: TGTGCCAGCAGCTTGAGGGACAGGGGGCGCGATCAGCCCCAGCATTTT.

The rearrangement uses TRBV2 and TRBJ1-2; D is unclear. Germline assignment: CDR1 SNHLY and CDR2 FYNNEI. V lost 2 bases and J 2 bases, leaving 27 bases between the germline ends. CDR3 size: 20 residues. In nucleotides, the CDR3 is TGTGCCAGCAGTGAATACGGGAGAGTCGTCACGTCCAGCTTAAACTATGGCTACACCTTC. Its protein is CASSEYGRVVTSSLNYGYTF.

The CDR3 is CASSDGAGVTDTQYF. The CDR3 bases are TGTGCCAGCAGTGACGGAGCGGGGGTTACAGATACGCAGTATTTT. The chain is built from TRBV2 and TRBJ2-3, with 8 bases identical to TRBD2. The germline gives CDR1 SNHLY, CDR2 FYNNEI. Trimming removed 3 bases from V and 3 bases from J; junction bases left unmatched: 5. This CDR3 is built from 15 residues. Full variable domain (outside the CDR3, taken from reference TRBV2 and TRBJ2-3): EPEVTQTPSHQVTQMGQEVILRCVPISNHLYFYWYRQILGQKVEFLVSFYNNEISEKSEIFDDQFSVERPDGSNFTLKIRSTKLEDSAMYFCASSDGAGVTDTQYFGPGTRLTVL.

The J gene is TRBJ2-1, the V gene TRBV15; 13 bases map to TRBD2. CDR3 length: 16 residues. The germline CDR1 and CDR2 sequences are LNHNV and YYDKDF (reference sequence). The trim removed 5 bases at V and 4 bases at J, leaving 5 bases unmatched. DNA of the CDR3: TGTGCCACCAGCGGAAGACTAGCGGGGGGATACAATGAGCAGTTCTTC. It encodes CATSGRLAGGYNEQFF.